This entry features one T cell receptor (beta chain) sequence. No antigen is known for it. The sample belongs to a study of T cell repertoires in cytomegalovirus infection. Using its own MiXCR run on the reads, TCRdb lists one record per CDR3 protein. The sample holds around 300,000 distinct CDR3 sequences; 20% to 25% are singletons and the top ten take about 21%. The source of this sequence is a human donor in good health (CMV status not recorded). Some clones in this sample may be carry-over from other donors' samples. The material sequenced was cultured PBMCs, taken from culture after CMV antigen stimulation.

The CDR3 region is CASSSGGNNQPQHF. The CDR3, as DNA: TGTGCCAGCAGTTCAGGGGGCAACAATCAGCCCCAGCATTTT. The chain uses TRBV28 and TRBJ1-5; TRBD1 agrees at 8 bases. V trimming: 4 bases; J trimming: 3 bases; junction bases outside the gene matches: 2. This CDR3 comprises 14 residues. Looked up from germline, CDR1 is MDHEN and CDR2 is SYDVKM.